This is a list of T cell receptor beta chains from one sample in a study of T-cell memory formation after mild COVID-19. TCRdb reprocessed the 5' RACE reads with MiXCR, giving one entry per CDR3 protein. This sample has hundreds of thousands of distinct CDR3 sequences, with about 13% found just once. Sequences were obtained from PBMCs or a T cell subset sorted from them (not recorded which). The receptors stem from a young man who had mild COVID-19 (a few samples of this study predate the infection). Cell type and time point are not known. Both conserved end residues are part of each CDR3. The D gene is left open where the match is weak. Not all rows give a size; the values are once, few, many and, for expanded clones, a class.

once TRBJ2-1 TRBD2 TRBV12-3/TRBV12-4 TGTGCCAGCAGCCCGGGGGGGTATGAGCAGTTCTTC CASSPGGYEQFF
many TRBJ1-2 . TRBV5-1 TGCGCCAGCAGCTACATTTACCCAGCTAACTATGGCTACACCTTC CASSYIYPANYGYTF
. TRBJ1-2 TRBD1 TRBV20-1 TGCAGTGCTAGAGATCAGGGGGAGCGGGGCTACACCTTC CSARDQGERGYTF
. TRBJ1-1 . TRBV7-9 TGTGCCAGCAGCTTGCTGATTGGGAACACTGAAGCTTTCTTT CASSLLIGNTEAFF
few TRBJ2-3 . TRBV20-1 TGCAGTGCTAGAAGCCTTCCTCAGGGCACAGATACGCAGTATTTT CSARSLPQGTDTQYF
. TRBJ1-1 . TRBV4-3 TGCGCCAGCAGCCAAGATGACGCGATCGGCCGCGAAGCTTTCTTT CASSQDDAIGREAFF
. TRBJ1-1 . TRBV7-2 TGTGCCAGCACTGGGTGGACTGAAGCTTTCTTT CASTGWTEAFF
few TRBJ2-2 . TRBV5-1 TGCGCCAGCAGCTTGCTGGGACAACTAAGCACCGGGGAGCTGTTTTTT CASSLLGQLSTGELFF
. TRBJ1-3 . TRBV6-1 TGTGCCAGCAGTGAGTTTGGGTCTGGAAACACCATATATTTT CASSEFGSGNTIYF
few TRBJ2-3 . TRBV12-3/TRBV12-4 TGTGCCAGCAGCCCTGATTGGTATACGCAGTATTTT CASSPDWYTQYF
few TRBJ2-1 TRBD2 TRBV6-6 TGTGCCAGCAGGGGCGGGGGTAACAATGAGCAGTTCTTC CASRGGGNNEQFF
. TRBJ1-4 . TRBV6-2/TRBV6-3 TGTGCCAGCAGTTACGAGACAAGTGGAAATGAAAAACTGTTTTTT CASSYETSGNEKLFF
. TRBJ1-3 . TRBV2 TGTGCCAGCAGTTCCAGGGGTTTTGGAAACACCATATATTTT CASSSRGFGNTIYF